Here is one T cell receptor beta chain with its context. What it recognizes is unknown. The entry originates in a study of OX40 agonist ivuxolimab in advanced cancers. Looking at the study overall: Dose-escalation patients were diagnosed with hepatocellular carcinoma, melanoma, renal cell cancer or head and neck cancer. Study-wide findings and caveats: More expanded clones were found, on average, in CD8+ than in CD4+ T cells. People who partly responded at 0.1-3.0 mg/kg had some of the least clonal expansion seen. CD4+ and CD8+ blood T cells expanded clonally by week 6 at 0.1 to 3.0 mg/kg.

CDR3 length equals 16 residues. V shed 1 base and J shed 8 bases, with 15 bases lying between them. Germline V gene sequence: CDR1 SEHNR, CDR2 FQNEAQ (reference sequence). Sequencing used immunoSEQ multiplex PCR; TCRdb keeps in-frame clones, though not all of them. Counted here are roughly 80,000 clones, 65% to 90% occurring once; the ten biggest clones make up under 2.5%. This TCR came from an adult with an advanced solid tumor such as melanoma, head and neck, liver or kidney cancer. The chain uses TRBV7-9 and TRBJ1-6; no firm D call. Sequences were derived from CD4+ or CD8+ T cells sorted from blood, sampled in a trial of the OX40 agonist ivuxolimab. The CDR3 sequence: CASSLGQAYGDSPLHF. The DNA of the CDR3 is TGTGCCAGCAGCTTAGGTCAGGCTTATGGGGATTCACCCCTCCACTTT.